This TCR beta chain was found in a study of graft-versus-host responses after intestinal transplantation. Intraepithelial lymphocytes and lamina propria lymphocytes were released through processing of graft tissue. The table came from immunoSEQ multiplex PCR; TCRdb's copy has only in-frame clones and leaves some out. There are roughly 4,500 clones in the sample; 76% occur only once, and about 15% lies in the top ten. Regarding this clone: The sample carries other DNA sequences with the same CDR3.

The source was ileum tissue, collected 338 days after intestinal transplantation. This sequence originates from a human patient who received an intestinal transplant, so some T cells may come from the graft donor.

The chain's CDR3 is CASSPRQGEQYF. For the CDR3, the DNA is TGTGCCAGCTCACCTCGACAGGGCGAGCAGTACTTC. The rearrangement links TRBV18 to TRBJ2-7; 7 bases map to TRBD1. Germline values: CDR1 KGHSH, CDR2 LQKENI. V shed 3 bases and J 6 bases; nucleotides not matched to a gene: 2. The CDR3 extends over 12 amino acids.